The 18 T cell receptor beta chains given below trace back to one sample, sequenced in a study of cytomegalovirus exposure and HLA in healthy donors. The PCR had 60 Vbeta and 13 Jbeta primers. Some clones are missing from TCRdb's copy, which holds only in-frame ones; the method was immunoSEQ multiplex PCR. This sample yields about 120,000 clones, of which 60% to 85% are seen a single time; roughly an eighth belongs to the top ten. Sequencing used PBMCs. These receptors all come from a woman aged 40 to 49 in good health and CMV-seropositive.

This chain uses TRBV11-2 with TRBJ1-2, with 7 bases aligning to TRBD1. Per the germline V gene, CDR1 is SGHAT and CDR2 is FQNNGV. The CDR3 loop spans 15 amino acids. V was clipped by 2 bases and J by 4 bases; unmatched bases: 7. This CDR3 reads CASSLFEGAGYGYTF. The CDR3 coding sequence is TGTGCCAGCAGCTTATTCGAGGGGGCGGGCTATGGCTACACCTTC.

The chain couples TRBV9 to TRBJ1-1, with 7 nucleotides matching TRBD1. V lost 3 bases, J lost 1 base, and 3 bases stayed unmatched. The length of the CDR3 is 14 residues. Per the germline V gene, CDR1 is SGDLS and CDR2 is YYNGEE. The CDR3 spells CASSADRENTEAFF. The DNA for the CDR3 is TGTGCCAGCAGCGCTGACAGGGAGAACACTGAAGCTTTCTTT.

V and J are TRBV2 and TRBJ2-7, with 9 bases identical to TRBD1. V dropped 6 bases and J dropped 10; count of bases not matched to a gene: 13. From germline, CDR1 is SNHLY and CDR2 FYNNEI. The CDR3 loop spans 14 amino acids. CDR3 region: CASSSSVPGQGQYF. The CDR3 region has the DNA TGTGCCAGCAGCTCTTCCGTCCCGGGACAGGGACAGTACTTC.

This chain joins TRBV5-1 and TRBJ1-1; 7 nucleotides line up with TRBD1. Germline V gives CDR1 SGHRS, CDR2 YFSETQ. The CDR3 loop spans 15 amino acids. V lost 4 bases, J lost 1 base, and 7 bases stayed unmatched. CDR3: CASSPRQGRNTEAFF. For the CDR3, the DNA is TGCGCCAGCAGCCCACGACAGGGTCGGAACACTGAAGCTTTCTTT.

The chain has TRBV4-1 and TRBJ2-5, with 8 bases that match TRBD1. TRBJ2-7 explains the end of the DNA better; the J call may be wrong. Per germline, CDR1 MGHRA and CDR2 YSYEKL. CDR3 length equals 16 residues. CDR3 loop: CASSQGVRGLLDEQYF. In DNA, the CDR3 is TGCGCCAGCAGCCAAGGAGTCAGGGGGCTATTAGACGAGCAGTACTTC.

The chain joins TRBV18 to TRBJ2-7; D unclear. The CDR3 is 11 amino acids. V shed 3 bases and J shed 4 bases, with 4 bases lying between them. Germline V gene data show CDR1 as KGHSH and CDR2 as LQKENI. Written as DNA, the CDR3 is TGTGCCAGCTCACCCAATTACGAGCAGTACTTC. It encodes CASSPNYEQYF.

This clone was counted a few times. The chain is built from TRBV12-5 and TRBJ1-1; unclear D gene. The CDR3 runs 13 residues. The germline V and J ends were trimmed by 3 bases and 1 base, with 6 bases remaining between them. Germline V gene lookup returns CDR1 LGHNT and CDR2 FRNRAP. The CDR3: CASGFQSNTEAFF. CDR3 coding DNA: TGTGCTAGTGGTTTTCAGTCGAACACTGAAGCTTTCTTT.

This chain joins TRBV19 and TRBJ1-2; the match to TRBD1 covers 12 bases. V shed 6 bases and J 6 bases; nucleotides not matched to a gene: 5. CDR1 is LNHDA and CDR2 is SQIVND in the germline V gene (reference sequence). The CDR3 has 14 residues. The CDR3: CASSGTGGLNGYTF. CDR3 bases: TGTGCCAGTAGCGGGACAGGGGGCCTGAATGGCTACACCTTC.

As DNA, the CDR3 is TGTGCCAGCAGACCCGGGACAGGATACAATGAGCAGTTCTTC. Its translation is CASRPGTGYNEQFF. The chain carries TRBV6-5 and TRBJ2-1; 8 bases are a match to TRBD1. The CDR3 contains 14 residues. V shed 6 bases and J 4 bases; nucleotides not matched to a gene: 5. The germline V gene has CDR1 MNHEY and CDR2 SVGAGI.

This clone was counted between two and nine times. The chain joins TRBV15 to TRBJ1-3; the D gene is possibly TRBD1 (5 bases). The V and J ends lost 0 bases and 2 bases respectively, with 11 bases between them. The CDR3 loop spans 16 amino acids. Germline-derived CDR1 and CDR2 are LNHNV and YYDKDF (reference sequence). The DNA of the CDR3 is TGTGCCACCAGCAGAGATCAGGGAGGGACTGGAAACACCATATATTTT. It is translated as CATSRDQGGTGNTIYF. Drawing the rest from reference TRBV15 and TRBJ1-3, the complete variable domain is DAMVIQNPRYQVTQFGKPVTLSCSQTLNHNVMYWYQQKSSQAPKLLFHYYDKDFNNEADTPDNFQSRRPNTSFCFLDIRSPGLGDTAMYLCATSRDQGGTGNTIYFGEGSWLTVV.

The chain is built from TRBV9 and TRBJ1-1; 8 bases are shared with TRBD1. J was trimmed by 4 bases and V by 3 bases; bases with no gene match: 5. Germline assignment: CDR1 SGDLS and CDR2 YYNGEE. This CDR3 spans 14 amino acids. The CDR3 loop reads CASSGRGLATEAFF. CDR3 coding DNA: TGTGCCAGCAGCGGCAGGGGGCTAGCCACTGAAGCTTTCTTT.

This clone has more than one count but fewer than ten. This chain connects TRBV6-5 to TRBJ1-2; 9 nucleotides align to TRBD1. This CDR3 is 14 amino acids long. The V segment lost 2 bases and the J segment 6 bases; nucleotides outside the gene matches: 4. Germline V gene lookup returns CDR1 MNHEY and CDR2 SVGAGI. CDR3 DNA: TGTGCCAGCAGTTACGGACAGGGGAGGCATGGCTACACCTTC. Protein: CASSYGQGRHGYTF.

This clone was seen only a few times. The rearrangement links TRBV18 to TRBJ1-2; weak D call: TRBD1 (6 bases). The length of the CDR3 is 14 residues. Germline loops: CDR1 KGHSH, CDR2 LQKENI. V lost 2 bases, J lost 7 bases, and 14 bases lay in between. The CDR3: CASSPVRGQAGYTF. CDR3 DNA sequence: TGTGCCAGCTCACCAGTGCGGGGGCAGGCTGGCTACACCTTC.

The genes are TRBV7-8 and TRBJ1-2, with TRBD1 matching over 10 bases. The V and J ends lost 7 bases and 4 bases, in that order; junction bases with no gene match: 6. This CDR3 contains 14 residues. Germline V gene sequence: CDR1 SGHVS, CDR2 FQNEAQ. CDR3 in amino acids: CASTGQGLPYGYTF. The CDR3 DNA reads TGTGCCAGCACGGGACAGGGGCTGCCCTATGGCTACACCTTC.

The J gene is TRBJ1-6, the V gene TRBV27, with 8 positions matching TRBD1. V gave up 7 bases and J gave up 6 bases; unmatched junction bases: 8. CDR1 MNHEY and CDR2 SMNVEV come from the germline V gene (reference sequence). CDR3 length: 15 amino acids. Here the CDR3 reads CASTPSGQGNSPLHF. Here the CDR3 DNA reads TGTGCCAGCACCCCCTCCGGACAGGGTAATTCACCCCTCCACTTT.

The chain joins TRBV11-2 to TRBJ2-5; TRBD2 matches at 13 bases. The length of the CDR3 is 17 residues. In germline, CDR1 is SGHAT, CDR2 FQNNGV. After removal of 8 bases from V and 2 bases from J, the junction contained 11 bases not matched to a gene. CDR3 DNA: TGTGCCAGCTCCTCCGGTACTAGCGGGGGGGCTCAAGAGACCCAGTACTTC. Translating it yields CASSSGTSGGAQETQYF.

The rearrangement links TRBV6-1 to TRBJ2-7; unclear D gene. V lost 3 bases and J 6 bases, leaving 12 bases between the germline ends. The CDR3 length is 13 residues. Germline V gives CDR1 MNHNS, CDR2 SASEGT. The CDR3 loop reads CASSESSSPEQYF. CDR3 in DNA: TGTGCCAGCAGTGAGTCGTCTTCCCCCGAGCAGTACTTC.

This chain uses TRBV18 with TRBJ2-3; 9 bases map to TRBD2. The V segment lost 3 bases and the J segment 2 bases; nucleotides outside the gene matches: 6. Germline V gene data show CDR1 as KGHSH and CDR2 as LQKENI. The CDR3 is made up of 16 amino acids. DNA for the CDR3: TGTGCCAGCTCACCGGTAGCGGGGGACCTCACAGATACGCAGTATTTT. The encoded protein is CASSPVAGDLTDTQYF.